These 21 T cell receptor beta chains came from one sample sequenced in a study of identical twins. TCRdb processed the 5' RACE reads anew with MiXCR; each CDR3 protein has one entry. The sample carries roughly 1,500,000 distinct CDR3 sequences, around 29% recorded once. Sequenced sample: cord blood. Receptor source: a newborn girl in good health.

The V and J genes are TRBV27 and TRBJ2-7, with a possible D match to TRBD1 (6 bases). V dropped 2 bases and J dropped 2 bases, with 10 bases sitting between them. Germline V CDR1 and CDR2: MNHEY, SMNVEV (reference sequence). This CDR3 contains 14 residues. The CDR3 loop is CASSLVYRAYEQYF. The DNA of the CDR3 is TGTGCCAGCAGTTTAGTCTACAGGGCCTACGAGCAGTACTTC.

This chain connects TRBV19 to TRBJ1-2, with D maybe TRBD1 (5 bases). The CDR3 covers 12 residues. The germline V gene encodes CDR1 LNHDA and CDR2 SQIVND (reference sequence). The V end lost 10 bases, the J end lost 4 bases, and 13 bases lay between the germline ends. CDR3 nucleotides: TGTGCCACAACGACAGATCGCTATGGCTACACCTTC. Protein product: CATTTDRYGYTF. Supplemented by reference TRBV19 and TRBJ1-2, the full variable domain reads DGGITQSPKYLFRKEGQNVTLSCEQNLNHDAMYWYRQDPGQGLRLIYYSQIVNDFQKGDIAEGYSVSREKKESFPLTVTSAQKNPTAFYLCATTTDRYGYTFGSGTRLTVV.

The V and J genes are TRBV7-2 and TRBJ2-7, with D hard to call. Per germline, CDR1 SGHTA and CDR2 FQGNSA. The V gene lost 3 bases and the J gene lost 3 bases, with 15 bases spanning the gap. CDR3 length: 15 residues. CDR3 residues: CASSFLVTSNYEQYF. CDR3 DNA: TGTGCCAGCAGCTTCCTAGTTACCTCGAACTACGAGCAGTACTTC.

The V and J genes are TRBV12-3 or TRBV12-4 and TRBJ2-4, with 9 bases aligning to TRBD1. Trimming removed 4 bases from V and 1 base from J; junction bases left unmatched: 2. There are 15 residues in the CDR3. This CDR3 reads CASSWTGVAKNIQYF. CDR3 DNA sequence: TGTGCCAGCAGTTGGACAGGGGTGGCCAAAAACATTCAGTACTTC.

This clonotype has more than one count but fewer than ten. The V gene is TRBV27, the J gene TRBJ2-1; 8 bases fit TRBD1. The length of the CDR3 is 15 residues. The ends lost 5 bases at V and 4 bases at J; junction bases unmatched: 7. The germline CDR1 and CDR2 sequences are MNHEY and SMNVEV (reference sequence). The CDR3: CASSAQGQAYNEQFF. CDR3 nucleotide sequence: TGTGCCAGCAGTGCCCAGGGACAGGCATACAATGAGCAGTTCTTC.

Only a few counts were recorded for this clonotype. In DNA form, the CDR3 reads TGTGCCAGCAGTCACCAGGGGCCCTCTCACGGAAACACTGAAGCTTTCTTT. It encodes CASSHQGPSHGNTEAFF. This chain uses TRBV6-5 with TRBJ1-1, with D maybe TRBD1 (6 bases). The CDR3 extends over 17 amino acids. V was clipped by 5 bases and J by 2 bases, with 21 bases between them. Germline loops: CDR1 MNHEY, CDR2 SVGAGI.

As concerns this clonotype: Relative to the germline gene, one junction end is altered; a read error may explain this. V is TRBV12-3 or TRBV12-4 and J is TRBJ2-1; 10 nucleotides align to TRBD2. The CDR3 runs to 16 residues. CDR3: CACSSGLAAFYNEQFF. CDR3 nucleotide sequence: TGTGCCTGCAGTTCCGGACTAGCGGCCTTTTACAATGAGCAGTTCTTC.

This clonotype was detected only a few times. The chain is built from TRBV20-1 and TRBJ2-3, with TRBD2 identical over 8 bases. V shed 0 bases, J shed 3 bases, and the junction held 11 bases outside the gene matches. The CDR3 contains 17 residues. Germline loops: CDR1 DFQATT, CDR2 SNEGSKA (reference sequence). CDR3 sequence reads: CSARDRDSGKITDTQYF. DNA for the CDR3: TGCAGTGCTAGAGATCGGGATAGCGGGAAAATAACAGATACGCAGTATTTT.

The chain couples TRBV20-1 to TRBJ2-7, with TRBD1 matching over 9 bases. The V and J ends lost 3 bases and 1 base, in that order; junction bases with no gene match: 4. The CDR3 length is 14 residues. Germline CDR1 is DFQATT and CDR2 is SNEGSKA (reference sequence). In DNA, the CDR3 is TGCAGTGCTAGTGGGGGGACAGGGTCCTACGAGCAGTACTTC. It yields the protein CSASGGTGSYEQYF.

Only a few counts were recorded for this clonotype. The rearrangement joins TRBV6-1 to TRBJ1-2; 7 bases line up with TRBD1. The germline V gene has CDR1 MNHNS and CDR2 SASEGT. V lost 2 bases and J lost 1; bases outside the gene matches: 4. This CDR3 comprises 15 residues. CDR3 bases: TGTGCCAGCAGTGAAACCCGACAGGGTAACTATGGCTACACCTTC. Its protein product is CASSETRQGNYGYTF.

The chain recombines TRBV6-1 with TRBJ1-2; D perhaps matches TRBD1 (6 bases). The CDR3 consists of 18 residues. Trimming removed 1 base from V and 2 bases from J, with 20 bases in between. The V gene's germline CDR1 is MNHNS and CDR2 SASEGT. DNA for the CDR3: TGTGCCAGCAGTGAAGTGCTCCAGGGACACCAAGGGAACTATGGCTACACCTTC. The encoded protein is CASSEVLQGHQGNYGYTF.

This chain joins TRBV19 and TRBJ2-7; TRBD1 matches 7 bases. Germline V gives CDR1 LNHDA, CDR2 SQIVND (reference sequence). V shed 5 bases, J shed 6 bases, and the junction held 10 bases outside the gene matches. The CDR3 loop spans 14 amino acids. The CDR3 nucleotides are TGTGCCAGTAGTGGAACAGGGGTATATGGCGAGCAGTACTTC. Translation: CASSGTGVYGEQYF.

This clonotype was detected a few times. The chain combines TRBV14 with TRBJ2-3; 7 bases match TRBD1. This CDR3 region has 16 residues. CDR1 and CDR2 from the germline V gene are SGHDN and FVKESK. V lost 1 base to trimming and J lost 3 bases; unmatched junction nucleotides: 7. The chain's CDR3 is CASSQVLGQPTDTQYF. CDR3 in DNA: TGTGCCAGCAGCCAAGTACTGGGACAGCCTACAGATACGCAGTATTTT. The full variable domain, completed using reference TRBV14 and TRBJ2-3, is EAGVTQFPSHSVIEKGQTVTLRCDPISGHDNLYWYRRVMGKEIKFLLHFVKESKQDESGMPNNRFLAERTGGTYSTLKVQPAELEDSGVYFCASSQVLGQPTDTQYFGPGTRLTVL.

In its sample, this clonotype was seen a few times. The rearrangement uses TRBV14 and TRBJ1-2; no definite D call. Trimming took off 4 bases at V and 0 bases at J, with 9 bases between the two ends. The CDR3 consists of 14 residues. Germline V CDR1 and CDR2: SGHDN, FVKESK. The CDR3 here is CASSPLRPNYGYTF. The CDR3 nucleotides are TGTGCCAGCAGCCCCTTACGCCCTAACTATGGCTACACCTTC.

As regards this clonotype: Compared with germline, one end of the junction differs, possibly owing to a read error. This rearrangement joins TRBV3-1 to TRBJ2-7, with 7 bases lining up with TRBD2. CDR3 length: 14 amino acids. In germline, CDR1 is LGHDT, CDR2 YNNKEL (reference sequence). CDR3 nucleotides: TGTGCCGGCAGCGGGGCCGGGACCTACTACGAGCAGTACTTC. Residues: CAGSGAGTYYEQYF.

This clonotype showed up just a few times. The rearrangement links TRBV20-1 to TRBJ2-3, with 7 bases that match TRBD2. Germline V gene data show CDR1 as DFQATT and CDR2 as SNEGSKA (reference sequence). The ends lost 5 bases at V and 0 bases at J; junction bases unmatched: 11. The CDR3 spans 16 residues. CDR3 bases: TGCAGTGCTCAGAATCCTAGCGGCCGGAGCACAGATACGCAGTATTTT. Residues: CSAQNPSGRSTDTQYF.

The table lists this clonotype with a few counts. The chain links TRBV28 to TRBJ2-3; 7 positions match TRBD1. Germline assignment: CDR1 MDHEN and CDR2 SYDVKM. Trimming at V came to 6 bases and at J to 1 base, leaving 4 bases not matched to a gene. CDR3 size: 14 residues. CDR3 sequence (DNA): TGTGCCAGCAGACCAGGGGGTGGCACAGATACGCAGTATTTT. As protein: CASRPGGGTDTQYF.

This clonotype has only a few counts. The chain is built from TRBV12-3 or TRBV12-4 and TRBJ2-3; D might be TRBD1 or TRBD2, each matching 5 bases. The CDR3 spans 16 residues. The V end lost 6 bases, the J end lost 2 bases, and 18 bases lay between the germline ends. CDR3 amino acids: CASSPLRGAATDTQYF. The CDR3 DNA is TGTGCCAGCAGCCCCCTTAGGGGAGCGGCCACAGATACGCAGTATTTT.

This clonotype was seen a handful of times. A much bigger clone sits one base away, suggesting this may be a read error. The CDR3 spells CASSSVTQYF. CDR3 bases: TGTGCCAGCAGTTCGGTGACCCAGTACTTC. V gene TRBV6-1 combines with J gene TRBJ2-4; no clear D gene. The J call may be wrong; the DNA end is better matched by TRBJ2-5. CDR1 MNHNS and CDR2 SASEGT come from the germline V gene. The CDR3 extends over 10 amino acids.

The V call is TRBV20-1, the J call TRBJ2-5; D possibly corresponds to TRBD2 (6 bases). Germline lookup yields CDR1 DFQATT and CDR2 SNEGSKA (reference sequence). The CDR3 consists of 12 residues. V gave up 4 bases and J gave up 3 bases, with 9 bases separating them. The CDR3 region is CSAIAEKETQYF. In DNA form, the CDR3 reads TGCAGTGCTATAGCGGAGAAAGAGACCCAGTACTTC.

This clonotype was seen only a few times. V gene TRBV27 combines with J gene TRBJ2-3; a possible D gene is TRBD2 (6 bases). The germline V gene has CDR1 MNHEY and CDR2 SMNVEV (reference sequence). The CDR3 loop spans 13 amino acids. Trimming left V 5 bases short and J 4 bases short, with 10 bases between. In nucleotides, the CDR3 is TGTGCCAGCAGTCGTCGGGAGCCAGATACGCAGTATTTT. It encodes CASSRREPDTQYF.